This TCR beta chain was observed in a study of T cells after yellow fever vaccination (dated by TCRdb to the late 2010s). With regard to the full study: The SMART-Seq v4 Ultra Low Input RNA kit was used to prepare libraries from fractions with low cell numbers. Bulk TCR alpha and beta repertoires were sequenced longitudinally to track T-cell clones before and after primary and booster YFV17D yellow fever vaccination. Two healthy male donors, one aged 18 to 30 and one aged 30 to 40 years, were included in the cohort. Bulk PBMC replicates and cell subsets were isolated from blood drawn at multiple timepoints before and after both primary and secondary immunization.

The treatment or condition label on this specimen signifies: live attenuated yellow fever vaccine strain. At each blood-draw timepoint, two biological replicates of bulk PBMCs were collected. A standard Ficoll-Paque protocol was used to isolate PBMCs from peripheral blood. TriZol was used to extract RNA from bulk PBMCs, CD4 and CD8 fractions, and dextramer-positive and dextramer-negative fractions. Results the study describes overall, beyond this receptor: Computational filtering was required because FACS-sorted repertoires could contain abundant contaminating clonotypes from the bulk population. A small share of clonotypes was detected in both CD4 and CD8 compartments, with the overlap likely arising from convergent recombination. Only a couple of donors were included in the study, so the extent to which the findings can be generalized is limited. After the booster, most clones that had expanded after primary vaccination were detected again (nearly 98% of CD4 and roughly nine tenths of CD8), suggesting broad maintenance of memory. Compared with the primary T-cell response, the secondary T-cell response was weaker but faster, peaking on day 5 rather than day 15.

This clonotype was seen repeatedly, ten times or more. The specificity of this receptor is unknown. No clone much larger than this one lies a single base away; base qualities are absent. TCR cDNA was made using 5'RACE template switching, a step that added a universal primer site and unique molecular identifiers. cDNA synthesis was primed from both the TCR alpha and TCR beta constant segments. Library amplification involved two PCR steps, and the second step added sample barcodes and sequencing adapters. Sequencing of libraries was performed on Illumina HiSeq 2500 (2x100 bp) or NovaSeq (2x150 bp). In the source study's methods: MIGEC was used to demultiplex reads and collapse the reads into UMI consensus sequences, and MiXCR was used for V(D)J alignment. Vaccine-responding clonotypes were identified with edgeR using replicate PBMC samples, with FDR below 0.01 and a log2 fold change above 5 up to day 15 being required. CD4 or CD8 identity was assigned to each bulk clonotype according to whether the clonotype was present at higher abundance in the sequenced CD4 repertoire or the sequenced CD8 repertoire. The public sequencing data were trimmed at Q25 with fastp and processed into clonotypes with MiXCR by TCRdb, which kept only in-frame beta chains. All rows with the same CDR3 protein become a single entry with the most common DNA and genes. The V and J calls come from TCRdb's annotation, not from the publication. The sample data list under 550,000 distinct CDR3 sequences, and about a fifth of these were observed just once. The leading ten clones occupy about a sixth of the sample.

The receptor comes from a young man who received the YFV17D yellow fever vaccine. Sequenced here: PBMCs, sampled roughly 20 days after the first yellow fever vaccination.

The DNA sequence is TGTGCCAGCAGCCCACGGGGGGGACTTAGCTCCTACAATGAGCAGTTCTTC. Translated, it gives CASSPRGGLSSYNEQFF. The receptor chain draws on TRBV7-3 and TRBJ2-1; 8 central bases correspond to TRBD2. The CDR3 runs 17 residues from the cysteine to the phenylalanine. Left in the record is the CDR3 DNA by itself, 51 bases read in frame from the first base. V trim: 5 bases; J trim: 0 bases; unmatched bases: 9. CDR1 is given as SGHTA and CDR2 as FQGTGA, both from the germline V gene.